Listed below are T cell receptor beta chains from one sample, sequenced in a study of T cells after yellow fever vaccination. TCRdb analysed the 5' RACE reads with MiXCR anew, one entry per CDR3 protein. This sample has about 340,000 distinct CDR3 sequences, with almost 4% found just once. This specimen was PBMCs, taken 5 days after the yellow fever booster vaccination. Source of these receptors: a man aged 18 to 30 who received the YFV17D yellow fever vaccine. Both conserved end residues are part of each CDR3. D genes are given only for firm matches. Clone size, where shown, is once, few, many, or a class for clones that have expanded.

length: 12
V: TRBV10-3
D: NA
size: many
J: TRBJ2-3
DNA: TGTGCCATCCAGGGAGGAGCAGATACGCAGTATTTT
CDR3: CAIQGGADTQYF

length: 15
V: TRBV7-3
D: TRBD2
size: many
J: TRBJ2-3
DNA: TGTGCCAGCAGCTTAAACGCGGGGGGGCCGTATACGCAGTATTTT
CDR3: CASSLNAGGPYTQYF

length: 13
V: TRBV5-1
D: NA
size: NA
J: TRBJ1-4
DNA: TGCGCCAGCAGCCTAACCGTGGAGGAAAAACTGTTTTTT
CDR3: CASSLTVEEKLFF

length: 13
V: TRBV29-1
D: TRBD1
size: few
J: TRBJ1-1
DNA: TGCAGCGTTACAGGGGATATGAACACTGAAGCTTTCTTT
CDR3: CSVTGDMNTEAFF

length: 14
V: TRBV25-1
D: NA
size: few
J: TRBJ2-1
DNA: TGTGCCAGCAGTGGGGCGGACTCCTACAATGAGCAGTTCTTC
CDR3: CASSGADSYNEQFF

length: 12
V: TRBV29-1
D: NA
size: few
J: TRBJ2-5
DNA: TGCAGCGTTGATGGTATCTCTGGGACCCAGTACTTC
CDR3: CSVDGISGTQYF

length: 13
V: TRBV20-1
D: NA
size: NA
J: TRBJ1-5
DNA: TGCAGTGCTAGACAGCATCTCAATCAGCCCCAGCATTTT
CDR3: CSARQHLNQPQHF

length: 16
V: TRBV5-1
D: TRBD2
size: NA
J: TRBJ2-3
DNA: TGCGCCAGCAGCTCAGGACTAGCGGGGAGGACAGATACGCAGTATTTT
CDR3: CASSSGLAGRTDTQYF

length: 16
V: TRBV28
D: NA
size: many
J: TRBJ2-2
DNA: TGTGCCAGCAGTTTAATGGGATTCGCGAACACCGGGGAGCTGTTTTTT
CDR3: CASSLMGFANTGELFF

length: 14
V: TRBV10-3
D: NA
size: many
J: TRBJ1-1
DNA: TGTGCCATCAGTGTAGGAGGGGAGGAGACTGAAGCTTTCTTT
CDR3: CAISVGGEETEAFF

length: 17
V: TRBV7-8
D: NA
size: NA
J: TRBJ2-3
DNA: TGTGCCAGCAGCTTAGAGCTGTGGGAGCAACTCACAGATACGCAGTATTTT
CDR3: CASSLELWEQLTDTQYF

length: 16
V: TRBV6-2/TRBV6-3
D: TRBD1
size: few
J: TRBJ1-1
DNA: TGTGCCAGCAGCCGGGGACAGGGCGCTCGGAACACTGAAGCTTTCTTT
CDR3: CASSRGQGARNTEAFF

length: 13
V: TRBV28
D: NA
size: few
J: TRBJ1-2
DNA: TGTGCCAGCAGTCCTAACAGGGTTCGAGGCTACACCTTC
CDR3: CASSPNRVRGYTF

length: 14
V: TRBV19
D: NA
size: NA
J: TRBJ2-2
DNA: TGTGCCAGTACCAAGGGGGGATCCACCGGGGAGCTGTTTTTT
CDR3: CASTKGGSTGELFF

length: 12
V: TRBV7-2
D: NA
size: many
J: TRBJ2-7
DNA: TGTGCCAGCAGCTCATCTAATTACGAGCAGTACTTC
CDR3: CASSSSNYEQYF

length: 15
V: TRBV5-1
D: NA
size: many
J: TRBJ2-5
DNA: TGCGCCAGCACCGAAGGACGCCCGTCGGCAGAGACCCAGTACTTC
CDR3: CASTEGRPSAETQYF

length: 12
V: TRBV7-2
D: NA
size: many
J: TRBJ2-2
DNA: TGTGCCAGCAGCCCTTACTCCGGGGAGCTGTTTTTT
CDR3: CASSPYSGELFF

length: 13
V: TRBV6-6
D: NA
size: many
J: TRBJ1-1
DNA: TGTGCCAGCCCCCCGGGAGAGAACACTGAAGCTTTCTTT
CDR3: CASPPGENTEAFF

length: 13
V: TRBV7-2
D: NA
size: many
J: TRBJ2-7
DNA: TGTGCCAGCAGCTGGAGGGGGAACTACGAGCAGTACTTC
CDR3: CASSWRGNYEQYF

length: 16
V: TRBV6-5
D: NA
size: few
J: TRBJ1-6
DNA: TGTGCCAGCAGTTATCTAGCCTGGACGGGGAATTCACCCCTCCACTTT
CDR3: CASSYLAWTGNSPLHF

length: 15
V: TRBV7-9
D: TRBD1
size: few
J: TRBJ2-1
DNA: TGTGCCAGCAGCTTCGGACAGGGCGGGCGGAATGAGCAGTTCTTC
CDR3: CASSFGQGGRNEQFF

length: 15
V: TRBV4-1
D: TRBD1
size: NA
J: TRBJ1-1
DNA: TGCGCCAGCAGCCAGGGGGACAGGGTGAACACTGAAGCTTTCTTT
CDR3: CASSQGDRVNTEAFF